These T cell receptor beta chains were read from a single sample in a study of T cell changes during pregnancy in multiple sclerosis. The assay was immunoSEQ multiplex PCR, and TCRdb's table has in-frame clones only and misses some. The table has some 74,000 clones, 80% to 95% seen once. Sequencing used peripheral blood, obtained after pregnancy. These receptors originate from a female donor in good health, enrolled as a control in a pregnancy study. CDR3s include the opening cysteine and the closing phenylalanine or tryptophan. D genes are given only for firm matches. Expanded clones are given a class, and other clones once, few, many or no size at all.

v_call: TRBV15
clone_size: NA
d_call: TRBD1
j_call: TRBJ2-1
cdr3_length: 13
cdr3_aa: CATSPRDSNEQFF
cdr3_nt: TGTGCCACCAGCCCCCGGGACAGTAATGAGCAGTTCTTC

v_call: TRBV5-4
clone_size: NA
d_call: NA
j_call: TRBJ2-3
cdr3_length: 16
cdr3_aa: CASSSLPEGQADTQYF
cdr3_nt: TGTGCCAGCAGCTCCCTCCCGGAGGGCCAGGCAGATACGCAGTATTTT

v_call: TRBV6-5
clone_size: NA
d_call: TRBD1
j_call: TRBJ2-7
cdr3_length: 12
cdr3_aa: CASSPGQGGQYF
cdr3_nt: TGTGCCAGCAGCCCGGGACAGGGAGGGCAGTACTTC

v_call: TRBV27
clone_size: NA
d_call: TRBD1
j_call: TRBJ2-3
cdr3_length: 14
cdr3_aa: CASSRRTGGDTQYF
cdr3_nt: TGTGCCAGCAGTAGACGGACAGGGGGAGATACGCAGTATTTT

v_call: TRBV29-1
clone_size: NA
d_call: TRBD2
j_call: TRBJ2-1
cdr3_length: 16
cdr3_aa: CSVEDTSGGPYNEQFF
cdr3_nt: TGCAGCGTTGAAGATACTAGCGGGGGGCCCTACAATGAGCAGTTCTTC

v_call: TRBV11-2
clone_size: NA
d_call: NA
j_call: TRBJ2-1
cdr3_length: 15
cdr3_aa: CASSFRQNSYNEQFF
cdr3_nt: TGTGCCAGCAGCTTTAGACAGAACTCCTACAATGAGCAGTTCTTC

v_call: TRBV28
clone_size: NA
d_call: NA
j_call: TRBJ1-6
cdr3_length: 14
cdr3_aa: CASTPGGGNSPLHF
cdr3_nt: TGTGCCAGCACCCCCGGGGGGGGTAATTCACCCCTCCACTTT

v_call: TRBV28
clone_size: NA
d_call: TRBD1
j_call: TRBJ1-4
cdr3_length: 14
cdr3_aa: CASSPQGALEKLFF
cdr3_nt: TGTGCCAGCAGTCCACAGGGGGCCCTTGAAAAACTGTTTTTT

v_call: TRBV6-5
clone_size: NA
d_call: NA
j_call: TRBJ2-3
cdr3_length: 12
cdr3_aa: CATQGYTDTQYF
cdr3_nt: TGTGCCACGCAGGGGTACACAGATACGCAGTATTTT

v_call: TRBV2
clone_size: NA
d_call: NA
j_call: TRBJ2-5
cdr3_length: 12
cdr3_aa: CASSDTKETQYF
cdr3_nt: TGTGCCAGCTCAGATACTAAAGAGACCCAGTACTTC

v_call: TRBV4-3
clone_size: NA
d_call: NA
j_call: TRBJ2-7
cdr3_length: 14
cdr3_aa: CASSPMGLTYEQYF
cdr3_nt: TGCGCCAGCAGTCCAATGGGACTTACCTACGAGCAGTACTTC

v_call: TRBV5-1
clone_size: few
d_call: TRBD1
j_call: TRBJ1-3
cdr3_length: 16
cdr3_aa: CASSSGQARSGNTIYF
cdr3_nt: TGCGCCAGCAGCAGTGGACAGGCAAGATCTGGAAACACCATATATTTT

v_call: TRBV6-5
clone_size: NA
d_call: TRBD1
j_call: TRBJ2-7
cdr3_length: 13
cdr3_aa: CASSLDRVGEQYF
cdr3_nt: TGTGCCAGCAGTCTGGACAGGGTGGGCGAGCAGTACTTC

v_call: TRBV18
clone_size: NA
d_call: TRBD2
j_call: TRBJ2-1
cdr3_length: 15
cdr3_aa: CASSPSGGASNEQFF
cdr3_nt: TGTGCCAGCTCACCGAGCGGGGGGGCTAGTAATGAGCAGTTCTTC

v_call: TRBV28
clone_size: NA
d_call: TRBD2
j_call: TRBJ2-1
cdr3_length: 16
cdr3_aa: CASSLAEREDRNEQFF
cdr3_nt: TGTGCCAGCAGTTTAGCTGAGCGGGAGGACCGCAATGAGCAGTTCTTC

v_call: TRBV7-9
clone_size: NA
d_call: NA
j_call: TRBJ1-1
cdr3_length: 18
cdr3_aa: CASSLGVSFEGVRTEAFF
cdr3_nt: TGTGCCAGCAGCTTAGGAGTGTCATTCGAGGGAGTCAGGACTGAAGCTTTCTTT

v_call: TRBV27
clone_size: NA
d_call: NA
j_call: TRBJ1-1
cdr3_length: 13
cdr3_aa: CASRRQSNTEAFF
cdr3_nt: TGTGCCAGCAGGCGACAGTCGAACACTGAAGCTTTCTTT

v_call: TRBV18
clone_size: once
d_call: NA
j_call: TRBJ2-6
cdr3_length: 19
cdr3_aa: CASSPLTGNTLSGANVLTF
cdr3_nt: TGTGCCAGCTCACCATTGACAGGCAATACCCTCTCTGGGGCCAACGTCCTGACTTTC

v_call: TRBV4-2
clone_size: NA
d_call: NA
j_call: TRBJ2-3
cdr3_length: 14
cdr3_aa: CASSQERGTDTQYF
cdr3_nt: TGTGCCAGCAGCCAAGAGAGAGGCACAGATACGCAGTATTTT

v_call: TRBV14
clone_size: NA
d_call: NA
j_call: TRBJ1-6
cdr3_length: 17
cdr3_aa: CASSGRLSSSYNSPLHF
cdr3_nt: TGTGCCAGCAGCGGTAGACTTTCAAGCTCCTATAATTCACCCCTCCACTTT

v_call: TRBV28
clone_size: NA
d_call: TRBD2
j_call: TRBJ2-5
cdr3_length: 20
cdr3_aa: CASSYPPTLIAGAPLETQYF
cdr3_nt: TGTGCCAGCAGCTACCCTCCTACTCTTATAGCGGGAGCCCCCCTGGAGACCCAGTACTTC

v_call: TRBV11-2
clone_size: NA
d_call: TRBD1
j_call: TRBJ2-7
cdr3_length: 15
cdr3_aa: CASSPRDSFTYEQYF
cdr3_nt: TGTGCCAGCAGCCCCCGGGACAGCTTCACCTACGAGCAGTACTTC

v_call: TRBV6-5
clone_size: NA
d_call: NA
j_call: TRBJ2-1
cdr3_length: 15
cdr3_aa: CASREGGKTYNEQFF
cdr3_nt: TGTGCCAGCAGAGAGGGGGGGAAAACCTACAATGAGCAGTTCTTC

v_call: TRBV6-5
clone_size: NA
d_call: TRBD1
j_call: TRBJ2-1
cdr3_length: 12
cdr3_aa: CASRTGGGEQFF
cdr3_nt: TGTGCCAGCAGGACAGGGGGCGGTGAGCAGTTCTTC

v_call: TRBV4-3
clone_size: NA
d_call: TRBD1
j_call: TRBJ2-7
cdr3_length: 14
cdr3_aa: CASSQDRQGYEQYF
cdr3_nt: TGCGCCAGCAGCCAAGATCGACAGGGTTACGAGCAGTACTTC

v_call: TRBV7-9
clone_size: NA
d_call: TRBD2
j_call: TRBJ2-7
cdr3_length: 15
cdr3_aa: CASRPTSGSSYEQYF
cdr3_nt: TGTGCCAGCAGGCCAACTAGCGGGAGCTCCTACGAGCAGTACTTC

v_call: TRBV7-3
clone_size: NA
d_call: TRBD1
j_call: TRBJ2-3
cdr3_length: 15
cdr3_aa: CASSLTGQGADTQYF
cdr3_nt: TGTGCCAGCAGCTTAACGGGACAGGGGGCAGATACGCAGTATTTT

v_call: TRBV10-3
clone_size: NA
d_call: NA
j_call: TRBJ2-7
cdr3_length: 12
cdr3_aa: CATQGSSYEQYF
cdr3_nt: TGTGCCACTCAGGGTAGCTCCTACGAGCAGTACTTC

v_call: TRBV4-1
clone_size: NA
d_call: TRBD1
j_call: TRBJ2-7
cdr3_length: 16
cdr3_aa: CASSQEGDRGFYEQYF
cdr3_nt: TGCGCCAGCAGCCAAGAGGGGGACAGGGGGTTTTACGAGCAGTACTTC

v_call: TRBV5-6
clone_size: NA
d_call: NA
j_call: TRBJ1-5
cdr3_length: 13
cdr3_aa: CASSLWENQPQHF
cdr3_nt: TGTGCCAGCAGCTTATGGGAGAATCAGCCCCAGCATTTT

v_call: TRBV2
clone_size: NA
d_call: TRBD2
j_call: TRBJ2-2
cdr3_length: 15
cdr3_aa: CASRPSGGNTGELFF
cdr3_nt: TGTGCCAGCAGACCTAGCGGCGGGAACACCGGGGAGCTGTTTTTT

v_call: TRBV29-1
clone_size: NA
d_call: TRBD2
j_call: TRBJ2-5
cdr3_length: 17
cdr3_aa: CSVRRGRRGGPRETQYF
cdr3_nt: TGCAGCGTTCGAAGGGGTAGGCGGGGGGGCCCCCGAGAGACCCAGTACTTC

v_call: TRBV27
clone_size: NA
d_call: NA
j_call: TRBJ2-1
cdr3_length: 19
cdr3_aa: CASSLGGRKEGLAYNEQFF
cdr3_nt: TGTGCCAGCAGCCTTGGGGGCAGGAAAGAAGGACTAGCCTACAATGAGCAGTTCTTC

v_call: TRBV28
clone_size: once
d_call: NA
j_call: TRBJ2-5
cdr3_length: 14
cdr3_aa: CASSFTGDQETQYF
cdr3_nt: TGTGCCAGCAGTTTTACGGGGGACCAAGAGACCCAGTACTTC

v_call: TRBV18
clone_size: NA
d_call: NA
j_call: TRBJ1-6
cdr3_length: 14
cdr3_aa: CASSPGAATSPLHF
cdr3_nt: TGTGCCAGCTCACCAGGAGCAGCCACTTCACCCCTCCACTTT

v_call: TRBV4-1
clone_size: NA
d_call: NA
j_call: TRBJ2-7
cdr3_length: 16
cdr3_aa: CASSQGPYGNSYEQYF
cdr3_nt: TGCGCCAGCAGCCAGGGCCCTTACGGGAATTCCTACGAGCAGTACTTC

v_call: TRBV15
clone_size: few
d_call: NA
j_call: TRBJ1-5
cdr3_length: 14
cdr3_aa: CATSSIRGNQPQHF
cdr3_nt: TGTGCCACCAGCAGTATCCGGGGGAATCAGCCCCAGCATTTT

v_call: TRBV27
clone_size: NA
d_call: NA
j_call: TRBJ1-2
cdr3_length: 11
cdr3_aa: CASSSGFGYTF
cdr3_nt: TGTGCCAGCAGTTCAGGGTTTGGCTACACCTTC

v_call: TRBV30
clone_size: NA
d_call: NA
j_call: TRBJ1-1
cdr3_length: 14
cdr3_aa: CAWSVRGGYTEAFF
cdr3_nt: TGTGCCTGGAGTGTACGGGGGGGATATACTGAAGCTTTCTTT

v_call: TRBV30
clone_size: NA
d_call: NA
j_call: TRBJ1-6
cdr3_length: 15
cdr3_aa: CAWSILNSYNSPLHF
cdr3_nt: TGTGCCTGGAGTATTTTAAACTCCTATAATTCACCCCTCCACTTT

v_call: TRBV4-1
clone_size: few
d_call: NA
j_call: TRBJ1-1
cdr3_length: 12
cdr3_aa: CASSQGALGAFF
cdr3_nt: TGCGCCAGCAGCCAGGGGGCGCTTGGCGCTTTCTTT

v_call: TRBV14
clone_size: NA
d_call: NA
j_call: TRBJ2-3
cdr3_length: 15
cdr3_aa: CASSQLYGDIGTQYF
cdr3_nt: TGTGCCAGCAGCCAACTATACGGGGATATCGGTACGCAGTATTTT

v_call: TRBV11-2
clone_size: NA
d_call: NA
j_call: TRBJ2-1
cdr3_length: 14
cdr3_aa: CASSLNSGANEQFF
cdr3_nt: TGTGCCAGCAGCTTAAATTCGGGAGCCAATGAGCAGTTCTTC

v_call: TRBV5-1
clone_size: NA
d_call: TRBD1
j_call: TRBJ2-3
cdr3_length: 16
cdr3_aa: CASSRTTTGGEDTQYF
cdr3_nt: TGCGCCAGCAGCCGCACCACGACAGGGGGCGAAGATACGCAGTATTTT

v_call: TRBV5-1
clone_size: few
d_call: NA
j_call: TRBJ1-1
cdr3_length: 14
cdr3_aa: CASSLWGEFGEAFF
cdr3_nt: TGCGCCAGCAGCTTGTGGGGGGAGTTCGGAGAAGCTTTCTTT

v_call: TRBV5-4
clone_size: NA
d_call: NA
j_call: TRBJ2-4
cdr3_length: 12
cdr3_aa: CASTGAKNIQYF
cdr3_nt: TGTGCCAGCACGGGAGCCAAAAACATTCAGTACTTC

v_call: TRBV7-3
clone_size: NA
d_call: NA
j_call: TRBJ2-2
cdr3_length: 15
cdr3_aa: CASSQTVQGAGELFF
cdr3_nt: TGTGCCAGCAGCCAAACGGTACAGGGCGCCGGGGAGCTGTTTTTT

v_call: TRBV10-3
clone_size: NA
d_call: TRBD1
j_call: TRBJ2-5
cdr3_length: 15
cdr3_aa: CAISLAPGGAETQYF
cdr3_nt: TGTGCCATCAGCCTGGCCCCAGGGGGCGCGGAGACCCAGTACTTC

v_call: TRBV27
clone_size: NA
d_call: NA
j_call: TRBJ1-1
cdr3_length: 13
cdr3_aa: CASSLLGGPEAFF
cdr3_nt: TGTGCCAGCAGTTTATTGGGTGGGCCTGAAGCTTTCTTT

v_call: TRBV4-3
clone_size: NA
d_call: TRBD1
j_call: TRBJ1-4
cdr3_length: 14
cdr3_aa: CASSQWDSNEKLFF
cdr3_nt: TGCGCCAGCAGCCAATGGGACAGCAATGAAAAACTGTTTTTT

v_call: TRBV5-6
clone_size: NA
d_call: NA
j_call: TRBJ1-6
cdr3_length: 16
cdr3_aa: CASSSEGGARNSPLHF
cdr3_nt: TGTGCCAGCAGCTCCGAGGGAGGGGCGCGTAATTCACCCCTCCACTTT

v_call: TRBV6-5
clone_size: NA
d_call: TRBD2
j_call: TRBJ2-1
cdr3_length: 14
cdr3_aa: CASSFASGGAEQFF
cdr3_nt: TGTGCCAGCAGTTTCGCTAGCGGGGGGGCTGAGCAGTTCTTC

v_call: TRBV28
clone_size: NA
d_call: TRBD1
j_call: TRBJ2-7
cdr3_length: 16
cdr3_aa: CASSFGPGTEHYEQYF
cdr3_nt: TGTGCCAGCAGTTTCGGACCGGGGACAGAGCACTACGAGCAGTACTTC

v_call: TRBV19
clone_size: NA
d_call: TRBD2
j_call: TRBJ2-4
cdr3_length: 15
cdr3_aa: CASSIDWGGKNIQYF
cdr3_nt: TGTGCCAGTAGTATAGACTGGGGGGGCAAAAACATTCAGTACTTC

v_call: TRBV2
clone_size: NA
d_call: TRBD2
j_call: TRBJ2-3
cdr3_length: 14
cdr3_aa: CASKSSGGTDTQYF
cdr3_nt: TGTGCCAGCAAATCCAGCGGGGGAACAGATACGCAGTATTTT

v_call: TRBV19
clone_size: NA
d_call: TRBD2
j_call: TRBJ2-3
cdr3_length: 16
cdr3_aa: CASSIGAGGPGDTQYF
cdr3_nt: TGTGCCAGTAGTATTGGAGCGGGAGGGCCTGGAGATACGCAGTATTTT

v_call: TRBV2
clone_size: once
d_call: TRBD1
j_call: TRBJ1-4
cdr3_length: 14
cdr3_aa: CASRAGTGDEKLFF
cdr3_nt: TGTGCCAGCAGGGCCGGGACAGGGGATGAAAAACTGTTTTTT

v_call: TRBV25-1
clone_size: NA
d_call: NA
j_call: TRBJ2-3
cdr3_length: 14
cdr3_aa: CASSEPYRVDTQYF
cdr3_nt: TGTGCCAGCAGTGAGCCCTACAGAGTAGATACGCAGTATTTT

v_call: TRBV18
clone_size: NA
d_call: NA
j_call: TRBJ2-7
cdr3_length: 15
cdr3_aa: CASSRPSGPNYEQYF
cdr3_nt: TGTGCCAGCTCCCGTCCGTCGGGTCCCAACTACGAGCAGTACTTC